The clone carrying this TCR beta chain was observed at least ten times. The data derive from a study of metastatic and nonmetastatic thyroid tumors. Study information: Comparative analysis of repertoires was undertaken across blood and tumor or nodule tissue obtained from malignant and benign thyroid patients.

Treatment of any kind had been given to no patient before thyroid surgery. TCRdb recomputed clones from the PCR reads via MiXCR. The sample records 20,000 to 25,000 clones, about a quarter being singletons. The CDR3 has 14 residues. CDR1 is SGHTA, CDR2 FQGNSA, per germline. V dropped 5 bases and J dropped 8; count of bases not matched to a gene: 11. The chain carries TRBV7-2 and TRBJ1-2; 7 nucleotides agree with TRBD1. The source material was tumor tissue. The receptor was derived from a female donor with papillary thyroid cancer or a benign thyroid nodule (not recorded which). Some clones in this sample may be carry-over from other donors' samples. The CDR3 bases are TGTGCCAGCAGCCCTGACAGGGTAATAGGCGGCTACACCTTC. Amino acid sequence: CASSPDRVIGGYTF.